This T cell receptor (beta chain) was recovered during a study of shared clonotypes between healthy human individuals. This clone was detected only once. The V and J ends lost 7 bases and 2 bases, in that order; junction bases with no gene match: 9. Looked up from germline, CDR1 is SNHLY and CDR2 is FYNNEI. The CDR3 has 15 residues. The assay was run at deep level. Roughly 200 ng DNA, approximately 31,000 T cell genomes, went into each sorted-subset replicate PCR. Libraries were prepared by immunoSEQ multiplex PCR; TCRdb keeps only in-frame clonotypes and omits some of them. Here the sample spans around 1,900,000 clones, around 95% being singletons. CD8 cells regarded as naive lacked CD45RO, were positively chosen for CCR7, and omitted terminally differentiated effector memory CD45RA+ cells.

Sequenced material: naive CD8+ T cells from PBMCs. V gene TRBV2 combines with J gene TRBJ2-7; 9 nucleotides agree with TRBD1. The receptor was isolated from a man between 18 and 35 years old in good health. Some clones in this sample may be carry-over from other donors' samples. The CDR3 DNA sequence: TGTGCCAGCAAATCCGGGGACAGGGCGACCTACGAGCAGTACTTC. This codes for CASKSGDRATYEQYF.